This T cell receptor (beta chain) was observed in a study of CXCR3-negative and CXCR3-positive naive CD8 T cells. Across the whole study: The libraries together contributed 110 million to 150 million TRB reads, each supplying about 1.5 +/- 0.3 million. Study-wide results and limits: It was found that naive subsets had comparable surface CD5, and TCR strength was inferred from TRB CDR3 properties. CXCR3-negative and CXCR3-positive naive cells shared comparable TRBV-TRBJ usage, but memory cells did not.

The CDR3 runs 15 residues. Details on this clonotype: The antigen remains undetermined.

UMI labels and 5' RACE were used to prepare the TRB cDNA libraries. TCRdb re-called the 5' RACE reads and catalogs CDR3 proteins one per entry, DNA excluded. This table holds 45,000 to 70,000 distinct CDR3 sequences. The source material was memory CD8+ T cells from blood. This chain joins TRBV12-3 or TRBV12-4 and TRBJ2-3; TCRdb selects TRBD1, and the lack of DNA leaves this call unchecked. The clonotype comes from a human donor in good health. Some clones in this sample may be carry-over from other donors' samples. CDR3 in amino acids: CASSPPDDLPDTQYF.